This T cell receptor (beta chain) was sequenced in a study of blood T cell repertoires in COVID-19. The table lists this clone with a count of one. The V gene end was trimmed by 4 bases and the J gene end by 8 bases; junction bases not matched to a gene: 6. Germline loops: CDR1 SGDLS, CDR2 YYNGEE. The CDR3 has 15 amino acids. Profiled with immunoSEQ multiplex PCR; TCRdb holds only in-frame clones, not every one. The sample yields 360,000 or so clones, more than 70% seen once. This TCR derives from a woman under 40 who had been exposed to COVID-19. The chain recombines TRBV9 with TRBJ2-2; the match to TRBD2 covers 12 bases. Sequencing input: PBMCs or T cells enriched from blood (not recorded which). CDR3 coding DNA: TGTGCCAGCAGCTCACCGGGACTAGCGGGTGGGGAGCTGTTTTTT. This sequence encodes CASSSPGLAGGELFF.